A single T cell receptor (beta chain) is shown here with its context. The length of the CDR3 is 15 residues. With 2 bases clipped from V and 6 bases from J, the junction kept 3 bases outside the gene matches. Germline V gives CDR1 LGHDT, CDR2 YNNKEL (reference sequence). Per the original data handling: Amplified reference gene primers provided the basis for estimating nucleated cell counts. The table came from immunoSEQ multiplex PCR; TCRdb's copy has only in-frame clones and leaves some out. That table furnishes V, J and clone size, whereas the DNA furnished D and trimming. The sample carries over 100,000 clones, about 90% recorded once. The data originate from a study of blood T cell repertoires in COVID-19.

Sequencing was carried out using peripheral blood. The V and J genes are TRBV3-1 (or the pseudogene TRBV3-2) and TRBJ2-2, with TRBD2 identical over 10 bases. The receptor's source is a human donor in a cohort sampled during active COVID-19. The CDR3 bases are TGTGCCAGCAGCCAACTAGCGGGGGTGGCCGGGGAGCTGTTTTTT. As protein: CASSQLAGVAGELFF.